The next 18 T cell receptor beta chains were all read from a single sample in a study of blood T cell repertoires in COVID-19. Using immunoSEQ multiplex PCR, the repertoire was profiled, and TCRdb retains in-frame clones only, with some absent. The repertoire holds a few hundred thousand clones, with 88% as singletons. Source material: peripheral blood. Every receptor here comes from a woman aged 70-85 years with COVID-19, enrolled during active disease.

A single count supports this clone. The chain uses TRBV27 and TRBJ2-7; the match to TRBD2 covers 11 bases. The CDR3 loop spans 16 amino acids. Germline V gene lookup returns CDR1 MNHEY and CDR2 SMNVEV (reference sequence). The trim removed 4 bases at V and 2 bases at J, leaving 7 bases unmatched. CDR3 nucleotide sequence: TGTGCCAGCAGTTCGGGACTAGCGGTCCCCCCCTACGAGCAGTACTTC. Translation: CASSSGLAVPPYEQYF.

The chain is built from TRBV24-1 and TRBJ2-1; D may be TRBD2 (6 bases). Trimming removed 4 bases from V and 6 bases from J, with 9 bases in between. Per germline, CDR1 KGHDR and CDR2 SFDVKD. This CDR3 is built from 13 residues. The CDR3 protein is CATSEAGFNEQFF. CDR3 sequence (DNA): TGTGCCACCAGTGAGGCGGGATTCAATGAGCAGTTCTTC.

V is TRBV7-9 and J is TRBJ1-2, with 10 bases aligning to TRBD1. V dropped 5 bases and J dropped 1; count of bases not matched to a gene: 4. This CDR3 comprises 15 residues. CDR1 SEHNR and CDR2 FQNEAQ come from the germline V gene (reference sequence). CDR3 loop: CASSGTGEFNYGYTF. The CDR3 bases are TGTGCCAGCAGCGGGACAGGGGAATTTAACTATGGCTACACCTTC. The entire variable domain, with the rest obtained from reference TRBV7-9 and TRBJ1-2, is as follows: DTGVSQNPRHKITKRGQNVTFRCDPISEHNRLYWYRQTLGQGPEFLTYFQNEAQLEKSRLLSDRFSAERPKGSFSTLEIQRTEQGDSAMYLCASSGTGEFNYGYTFGSGTRLTVV.

This clone was recorded once. The junction departs from the called germline gene at one end, perhaps through a read error. In nucleotides, the CDR3 is TGTGCTAGCAGCCCCACTCCCAGAGGGCGCCGGGAGACCCAGTACTTC. It codes for CASSPTPRGRRETQYF. The chain has TRBV7-7 and TRBJ2-5; possibly TRBD2 for D (5 bases). This CDR3 is 16 amino acids long. Germline loops: CDR1 SSHAT, CDR2 FNYEAQ (reference sequence). The whole variable domain, remainder taken from reference TRBV7-7 and TRBJ2-5, is GAGVSQSPRYKVTKRGQDVTLRCDPISSHATLYWYQQALGQGPEFLTYFNYEAQPDKSGLPSDRFSAERPEGSISTLTIQRTEQRDSAMYRCASSPTPRGRRETQYFGPGTRLLVL.

This chain connects TRBV10-3 to TRBJ1-5; no reliable D call. V lost 3 bases and J lost 6, with 12 bases in between. The CDR3 length is 14 residues. The germline V gene has CDR1 ENHRY and CDR2 SYGVKD. CDR3 DNA sequence: TGTGCCATCAGTGATGCGACATCAAGTCAGCCCCAGCATTTT. Encoded protein: CAISDATSSQPQHF.

CDR3 DNA: TGTGCCAGCAGCCCTCTAGACAGGGCCCGCGACAATGAGCAGTTCTTC. This sequence encodes CASSPLDRARDNEQFF. This chain uses TRBV27 with TRBJ2-1, with TRBD1 identical over 7 bases. The trim removed 6 bases at V and 5 bases at J, leaving 13 bases unmatched. CDR1 and CDR2 from the germline V gene are MNHEY and SMNVEV (reference sequence). The CDR3 sequence is 16 residues long.

The chain couples TRBV28 to TRBJ2-5, with D tentatively TRBD1 (5 bases). This CDR3 contains 15 residues. V lost 5 bases and J lost 2, with 15 bases in between. Germline V gene lookup returns CDR1 MDHEN and CDR2 SYDVKM. The CDR3, as DNA: TGTGCCAGCAGTCCCCCCGACAGTTTTCAAGAGACCCAGTACTTC. Translated: CASSPPDSFQETQYF.

The chain recombines TRBV5-1 with TRBJ1-2; 8 nucleotides match TRBD1. The germline V gene has CDR1 SGHRS and CDR2 YFSETQ. The CDR3 covers 13 residues. With V trimmed by 3 bases and J by 8 bases, 6 bases remained unmatched. The CDR3 bases are TGCGCCAGCAGCTCTGACAGGGGCCGGGGCTACACCTTC. Amino acids: CASSSDRGRGYTF.

J is TRBJ2-1 and V is TRBV6-5; 11 bases align to TRBD2. The CDR3 runs to 16 residues. Germline V gene lookup returns CDR1 MNHEY and CDR2 SVGAGI. V lost 0 bases to trimming and J lost 8 bases; unmatched junction nucleotides: 6. The CDR3: CASSYSSGRANDEQFF. CDR3 coding DNA: TGTGCCAGCAGTTACTCTAGCGGGAGGGCCAATGATGAGCAGTTCTTC.

This chain links TRBV25-1 with TRBJ2-7; D is unclear. V was shortened by 3 bases and J by 3 bases, with 3 bases between the two germline ends. The CDR3 has 11 residues. The germline V gene encodes CDR1 MGHDK and CDR2 SYGVNS. This CDR3 reads CASSDYYEQYF. The CDR3 coding sequence is TGTGCCAGCAGTGATTACTACGAGCAGTACTTC.

V usage is TRBV29-1 and J usage is TRBJ2-2; D is possibly TRBD2 (5 bases). There are 11 residues in the CDR3. The germline gives CDR1 SQVTM, CDR2 ANQGSEA. The germline V and J ends were trimmed by 7 bases and 5 bases, with 8 bases remaining between them. DNA for the CDR3: TGCAGCGGGCGAGGGACCGGGGAGCTGTTTTTT. Residues: CSGRGTGELFF.

This clone was detected only once. The rearrangement joins TRBV7-9 to TRBJ1-4; unclear D gene. The V gene's germline CDR1 is SEHNR and CDR2 FQNEAQ (reference sequence). V lost 0 bases and J 5 bases, leaving 13 bases between the germline ends. The length of the CDR3 is 16 residues. The CDR3 region is CASSLAESFTNEKLFF. Here the CDR3 DNA reads TGTGCCAGCAGCTTAGCGGAGAGCTTCACCAATGAAAAACTGTTTTTT.

This clone was counted once. This chain connects TRBV7-9 to TRBJ2-1; TRBD2 is a possible D gene (6 bases). Germline CDR1 SEHNR, CDR2 FQNEAQ (reference sequence). V dropped 6 bases and J dropped 12 bases, with 18 bases sitting between them. The CDR3 extends over 13 amino acids. This CDR3 reads CASSRDERVGQFF. As DNA, the CDR3 is TGTGCCAGCAGTCGAGATGAGCGGGTTGGGCAGTTCTTC.

This chain's CDR3 is CASSQDAVISGNTIYF. The DNA for the CDR3 is TGTGCCAGCAGCCAAGATGCGGTGATCTCTGGAAACACCATATATTTT. The chain links TRBV3-1 (or the pseudogene TRBV3-2) to TRBJ1-3; D remains ambiguous. The germline V gene encodes CDR1 LGHDT and CDR2 YNNKEL (reference sequence). This CDR3 contains 16 residues. V lost 0 bases, J lost 0 bases, and 9 bases lay in between.

In DNA, the CDR3 is TGTGCCAGCAGTGAAATGGGACATACTGAAGCTTTCTTT. Residues: CASSEMGHTEAFF. This chain joins TRBV2 and TRBJ1-1; weak D call: TRBD1 (6 bases). This CDR3 spans 13 amino acids. The germline V gene has CDR1 SNHLY and CDR2 FYNNEI. V was shortened by 2 bases and J by 5 bases, with 9 bases between the two germline ends.

The chain joins TRBV28 to TRBJ2-1; no reliable D call. The germline V gene encodes CDR1 MDHEN and CDR2 SYDVKM. The CDR3 consists of 16 residues. V gave up 5 bases and J gave up 0 bases, with 14 bases separating them. CDR3 loop: CASSTLGRSSYNEQFF. In DNA form, the CDR3 reads TGTGCCAGCAGTACTCTAGGAAGGAGCTCCTACAATGAGCAGTTCTTC.

The chain couples TRBV30 to TRBJ2-1; possible D gene TRBD2, 6 bases. V dropped 7 bases and J dropped 4 bases, with 11 bases sitting between them. The germline CDR1 and CDR2 sequences are GTSNPN and SVGIG (reference sequence). CDR3 size: 12 residues. The CDR3 DNA reads TGTGCCTCCCGACTAGGGTACAATGAGCAGTTCTTC. This codes for CASRLGYNEQFF.

This sequence joins TRBV6-5 and TRBJ1-5; possible D gene TRBD1, 6 bases. The germline V gene has CDR1 MNHEY and CDR2 SVGAGI. The CDR3 sequence is 14 residues long. V was pared by 5 bases and J by 4 bases, with 12 bases between. The CDR3 loop is CASSITGINQPQHF. The CDR3 region has the DNA TGTGCCAGCAGTATAACAGGGATTAATCAGCCCCAGCATTTT.